Below are 20 T cell receptor beta chains sequenced from a single sample in a study of cytomegalovirus exposure and HLA in healthy donors. The primer mix had 60 Vbeta and 13 Jbeta primers. Data came from immunoSEQ multiplex PCR; TCRdb stores just in-frame clones and leaves some out. The table shows over 100,000 clones, with 79% occurring only once. The sequenced material came from PBMCs. Every receptor here comes from a woman younger than 30 in good health and CMV-seropositive.

V gene TRBV6-5 combines with J gene TRBJ2-7, with 8 bases identical to TRBD2. Germline CDR1 reads MNHEY; CDR2 reads SVGAGI. V trimming: 5 bases; J trimming: 3 bases; junction bases outside the gene matches: 9. The CDR3 is 15 residues long. CDR3 protein: CASSASTGTSYEQYF. DNA of the CDR3: TGTGCCAGCAGTGCCTCGACCGGGACTAGCTACGAGCAGTACTTC.

The V gene is TRBV20-1, the J gene TRBJ1-2; a weak D match, TRBD1 (5 bases). This CDR3 has 11 amino acids. Germline V gene data show CDR1 as DFQATT and CDR2 as SNEGSKA (reference sequence). For the CDR3, the DNA is TGCAGCGGGACTGAGGAGTATGGCTACACCTTC. Encoded protein: CSGTEEYGYTF.

V and J are TRBV5-6 and TRBJ1-2; 9 bases are shared with TRBD1. V shed 0 bases and J 4 bases; nucleotides not matched to a gene: 1. Germline lookup yields CDR1 SGHDT and CDR2 YYEEEE. CDR3 length: 14 residues. CDR3 residues: CASSLGGQGYGYTF. CDR3 bases: TGTGCCAGCAGCTTGGGGGGACAGGGCTATGGCTACACCTTC. Full variable domain (remainder filled in from reference TRBV5-6 and TRBJ1-2): DAGVTQSPTHLIKTRGQQVTLRCSPKSGHDTVSWYQQALGQGPQFIFQYYEEEERQRGNFPDRFSGHQFPNYSSELNVNALLLGDSALYLCASSLGGQGYGYTFGSGTRLTVV.

V is TRBV5-1 and J is TRBJ2-1; 13 positions match TRBD2. The CDR3 contains 15 residues. Germline V gene lookup returns CDR1 SGHRS and CDR2 YFSETQ. V was clipped by 4 bases and J by 4 bases; unmatched bases: 2. CDR3 amino acids: CASSMGLAGYNEQFF. As DNA, the CDR3 is TGCGCCAGCAGCATGGGACTAGCGGGATACAATGAGCAGTTCTTC. Filled out from reference TRBV5-1 and TRBJ2-1, the complete variable domain reads KAGVTQTPRYLIKTRGQQVTLSCSPISGHRSVSWYQQTPGQGLQFLFEYFSETQRNKGNFPGRFSGRQFSNSRSEMNVSTLELGDSALYLCASSMGLAGYNEQFFGPGTRLTVL.

CDR3 sequence (DNA): TGTGCCAGCAGTTCAGGGTTGTCTAATGAAAAACTGTTTTTT. This codes for CASSSGLSNEKLFF. This sequence joins TRBV6-5 and TRBJ1-4, with D perhaps TRBD1 (5 bases). Germline values: CDR1 MNHEY, CDR2 SVGAGI. The V gene lost 4 bases and the J gene lost 3 bases, with 9 bases spanning the gap. The CDR3 covers 14 residues.

The gene calls are TRBV25-1 and TRBJ2-7, with a possible D match to TRBD1 (6 bases). The CDR3 is made up of 15 amino acids. V lost 7 bases to trimming and J lost 6 bases, with 22 bases between them. The germline gives CDR1 MGHDK, CDR2 SYGVNS. In DNA form, the CDR3 reads TGTGCCAGCACCAGACCGGGACATAGCTCTGGCGAGCAGTACTTC. Its translation is CASTRPGHSSGEQYF.

The chain links TRBV27 to TRBJ2-2; D perhaps matches TRBD1 (5 bases). Per germline, CDR1 MNHEY and CDR2 SMNVEV (reference sequence). The CDR3 is made up of 14 amino acids. V lost 5 bases and J lost 6, with 13 bases in between. CDR3 region: CASSLTQGPGELFF. In nucleotides, the CDR3 is TGTGCCAGCAGTCTGACTCAGGGTCCCGGGGAGCTGTTTTTT.

J is TRBJ2-2 and V is TRBV29-1, with a possible D match to TRBD1 (6 bases). CDR3 length: 13 residues. Per germline, CDR1 SQVTM and CDR2 ANQGSEA. V lost 6 bases to trimming and J lost 5 bases, with 13 bases between them. As DNA, the CDR3 is TGCAGCGTAAGGGGGACGCGTACCGGGGAGCTGTTTTTT. Its protein is CSVRGTRTGELFF.

This clone was seen just once. CDR3 region: CASSVDGSSGNTIYF. The CDR3 nucleotides read TGTGCCAGCAGCGTAGATGGGAGCTCTGGAAACACCATATATTTT. V is TRBV9 and J is TRBJ1-3; D is undetermined. The CDR3 contains 15 residues. Germline values: CDR1 SGDLS, CDR2 YYNGEE. Trimming pared 0 bases from V and 0 bases from J, leaving 7 bases between.

This clone was observed a single time. The chain recombines TRBV4-1 with TRBJ1-5; 8 positions match TRBD1. The length of the CDR3 is 16 residues. V gave up 4 bases and J gave up 1 base; unmatched junction bases: 6. From germline, CDR1 is MGHRA and CDR2 YSYEKL. CDR3 DNA: TGCGCCAGCAGCCCCTGGACAGGGAGGAGCAATCAGCCCCAGCATTTT. Protein product: CASSPWTGRSNQPQHF.

This sequence joins TRBV5-1 and TRBJ1-2, with 7 bases matching TRBD1. V lost 4 bases, J lost 6 bases, and 6 bases stayed unmatched. Germline V lookup: CDR1 SGHRS, CDR2 YFSETQ. This CDR3 has 13 residues. CDR3 sequence reads: CASSQTGQDGYTF. In DNA, the CDR3 is TGCGCCAGCAGCCAGACTGGACAGGATGGCTACACCTTC.

This clone occurred a few times. The chain links TRBV7-9 to TRBJ1-1, with a tentative D call TRBD1 (6 bases). CDR3 length: 15 residues. CDR1 and CDR2 from the germline V gene are SEHNR and FQNEAQ (reference sequence). Trimming took off 5 bases at V and 4 bases at J, with 17 bases between the two ends. The CDR3 sequence: CASSTTGLGTTEAFF. The DNA of the CDR3 is TGTGCCAGCAGCACGACAGGTCTGGGGACCACTGAAGCTTTCTTT. Filled out from reference TRBV7-9 and TRBJ1-1, the complete variable domain reads DTGVSQNPRHKITKRGQNVTFRCDPISEHNRLYWYRQTLGQGPEFLTYFQNEAQLEKSRLLSDRFSAERPKGSFSTLEIQRTEQGDSAMYLCASSTTGLGTTEAFFGQGTRLTVV.

The rearrangement joins TRBV7-2 to TRBJ2-7; TRBD2 aligns across 9 bases. The junction had 0 bases not matched to a gene; V was cut back by 0 bases and J by 3 bases. From germline, CDR1 is SGHTA and CDR2 FQGNSA. There are 14 residues in the CDR3. Written as DNA, the CDR3 is TGTGCCAGCAGCTTAGCTAGCGGGGGCTACGAGCAGTACTTC. This translates into CASSLASGGYEQYF.

The chain is built from TRBV7-9 and TRBJ2-5; 7 bases map to TRBD2. CDR3 length equals 13 residues. The germline CDR1 and CDR2 sequences are SEHNR and FQNEAQ (reference sequence). With V trimmed by 6 bases and J by 6 bases, 7 bases remained unmatched. DNA of the CDR3: TGTGCCAGCAGGCCCAGCGGGGAAAAGACCCAGTACTTC. It specifies CASRPSGEKTQYF.

The rearrangement uses TRBV4-1 and TRBJ1-1; D is unresolved. The CDR3 contains 16 residues. Trimming cost V 4 bases and J 1 base, with 16 bases left between them. Germline CDR1 MGHRA, CDR2 YSYEKL. CDR3 sequence (DNA): TGCGCCAGCAGCCGATGGGAGGGTTCGACGAACACTGAAGCTTTCTTT. The encoded protein is CASSRWEGSTNTEAFF.

This chain connects TRBV5-5 to TRBJ2-7; TRBD1 matches 8 bases. J gave up 7 bases and V 3 bases, and 3 bases lay outside the gene matches. The CDR3 extends over 12 amino acids. Germline-derived CDR1 and CDR2 are SGHKS and YYEKEE (reference sequence). DNA of the CDR3: TGTGCCAGCAGCTGGACAGGGCAGGAGCAGTACTTC. As protein: CASSWTGQEQYF. The full variable domain, rest sourced from reference TRBV5-5 and TRBJ2-7, is DAGVTQSPTHLIKTRGQQVTLRCSPISGHKSVSWYQQVLGQGPQFIFQYYEKEERGRGNFPDRFSARQFPNYSSELNVNALLLGDSALYLCASSWTGQEQYFGPGTRLTVT.

The V and J genes are TRBV9 and TRBJ2-5, with 9 bases aligning to TRBD2. CDR1 is SGDLS, CDR2 YYNGEE, per germline. The trim removed 4 bases at V and 3 bases at J, leaving 10 bases unmatched. This CDR3 has 16 amino acids. Here the CDR3 DNA reads TGTGCCAGCAGCCCAGGCCACCTAGCGGGAAAAGAGACCCAGTACTTC. This sequence encodes CASSPGHLAGKETQYF.

This chain links TRBV6-5 with TRBJ2-5; 7 bases fit TRBD1. J was trimmed by 1 base and V by 1 base; bases with no gene match: 6. The CDR3 is made up of 16 amino acids. Germline CDR1 MNHEY, CDR2 SVGAGI. The CDR3 nucleotides are TGTGCCAGCAGTTACTTCTCCGGGACAGCCCAAGAGACCCAGTACTTC. It translates to CASSYFSGTAQETQYF.

CDR3 in amino acids: CASSTAQNTEAFF. In nucleotides, the CDR3 is TGTGCCAGCAGTACAGCACAGAACACTGAAGCTTTCTTT. V usage is TRBV5-4 and J usage is TRBJ1-1; D call uncertain. Germline CDR1 is SGHNT and CDR2 is YYREEE (reference sequence). V shed 5 bases and J shed 1 base, with 9 bases lying between them. The CDR3 is 13 amino acids.

CDR3 nucleotide sequence: TGTGCCAGCAGTTACAGGGACAGCCAAGAGACCCAGTACTTC. It specifies CASSYRDSQETQYF. This sequence joins TRBV6-5 and TRBJ2-5; 7 nucleotides agree with TRBD1. V shed 2 bases, J shed 1 base, and the junction held 1 base outside the gene matches. Germline V gene sequence: CDR1 MNHEY, CDR2 SVGAGI. The CDR3 is 14 residues long.